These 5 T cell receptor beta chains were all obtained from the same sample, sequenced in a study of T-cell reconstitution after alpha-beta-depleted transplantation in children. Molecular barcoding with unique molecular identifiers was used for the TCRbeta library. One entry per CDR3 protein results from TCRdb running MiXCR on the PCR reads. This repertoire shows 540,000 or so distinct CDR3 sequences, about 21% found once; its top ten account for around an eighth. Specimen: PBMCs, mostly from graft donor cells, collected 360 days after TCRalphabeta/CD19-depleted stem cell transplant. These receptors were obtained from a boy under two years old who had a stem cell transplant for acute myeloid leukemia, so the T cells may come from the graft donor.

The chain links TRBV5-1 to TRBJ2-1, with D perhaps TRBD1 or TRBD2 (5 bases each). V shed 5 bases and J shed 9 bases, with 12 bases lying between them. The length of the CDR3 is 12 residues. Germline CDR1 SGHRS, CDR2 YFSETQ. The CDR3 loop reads CASRGETFEQFF. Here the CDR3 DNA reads TGCGCCAGCAGAGGGGAGACGTTTGAGCAGTTCTTC.

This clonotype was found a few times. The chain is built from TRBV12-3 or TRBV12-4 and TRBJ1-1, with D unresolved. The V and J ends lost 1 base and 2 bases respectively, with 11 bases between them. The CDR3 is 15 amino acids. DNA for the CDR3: TGTGCCAGCAGTTTAGTCGGCCCCGGAAACACTGAAGCTTTCTTT. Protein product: CASSLVGPGNTEAFF.

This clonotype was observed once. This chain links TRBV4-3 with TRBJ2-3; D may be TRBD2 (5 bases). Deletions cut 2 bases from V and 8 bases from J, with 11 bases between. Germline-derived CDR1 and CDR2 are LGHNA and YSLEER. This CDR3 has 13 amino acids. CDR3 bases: TGCGCCAGCAGCCAACAACTAGAAGTTACGCAGTATTTT. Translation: CASSQQLEVTQYF.

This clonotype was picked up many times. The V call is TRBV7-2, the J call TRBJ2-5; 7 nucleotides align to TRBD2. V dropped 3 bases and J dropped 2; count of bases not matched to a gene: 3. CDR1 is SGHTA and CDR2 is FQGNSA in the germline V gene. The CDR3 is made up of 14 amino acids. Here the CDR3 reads CASSLGLQQETQYF. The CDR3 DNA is TGTGCCAGCAGCTTGGGACTACAGCAAGAGACCCAGTACTTC.

CDR3 DNA sequence: TGCAGCGTTTCCCGGCGGCTGAACACTGAAGCTTTCTTT. Its translation: CSVSRRLNTEAFF. The gene calls are TRBV29-1 and TRBJ1-1; D unclear. Deletions cut 5 bases from V and 0 bases from J, with 10 bases between. The CDR3 is 13 amino acids. CDR1 is SQVTM, CDR2 ANQGSEA, per germline.